Given below is one T cell receptor beta chain in context. These data originate in a study of blood T cell repertoires in COVID-19. Whole-study context: Spain, Italy and the United States supplied samples that represented acute and convalescent COVID-19. Nucleic acid was either cDNA or gDNA, and it came from T cells, B-cell-depleted T cells, or PBMCs.

The assay was immunoSEQ multiplex PCR, and TCRdb's table has in-frame clones only and misses some. This table has around 150,000 clones, roughly four fifths appearing once. The sequenced sample consisted of peripheral blood. This receptor was identified in a woman in her 50s with active or convalescent COVID-19.

In nucleotides, the CDR3 is TGCGCCAGCAGCCCGCAGGGGACAGGTGGGGAAAAACTGTTTTTT. This translates into CASSPQGTGGEKLFF. The chain joins TRBV4-3 to TRBJ1-4; TRBD1 matches at 8 bases. V lost 4 bases, J lost 8 bases, and 9 bases stayed unmatched. CDR3 length equals 15 residues. Germline lookup yields CDR1 LGHNA and CDR2 YSLEER.